The rows below give T cell receptor beta chains drawn from one sample of a study of blood T cell repertoires in COVID-19. Generated by immunoSEQ multiplex PCR, the TCRdb table keeps only in-frame clones and is missing some. The sample has about 88,000 clones; 70% to 90% are singletons. Sequenced material: peripheral blood. These receptors were collected from an elderly woman with acute or convalescent COVID-19. CDR3s include the opening cysteine and the closing phenylalanine or tryptophan. The D gene is left open where the match is weak. Not every row has a clone size; where given, it reads once, few, many or a size class.

size: .; D: .; J: TRBJ1-4; V: TRBV7-9; DNA: TGTGCCAGCAGCTTTACAGGGATCGGTTCTAATGAAAAACTGTTTTTT; CDR3: CASSFTGIGSNEKLFF
size: .; D: .; J: TRBJ1-1; V: TRBV7-3; DNA: TGTGCCAGCAGCATTTTTAAAAACACTGAAGCTTTCTTT; CDR3: CASSIFKNTEAFF
size: .; D: TRBD1; J: TRBJ2-1; V: TRBV5-1; DNA: TGCGCCAGCAGCCTTACCCGGACAGGGGGCAAAAATGAGCAGTTCTTC; CDR3: CASSLTRTGGKNEQFF
size: .; D: TRBD2; J: TRBJ2-5; V: TRBV10-3; DNA: TGTGCCATCAGTGAGCCCGGACTAGCGGCACAAGAGACCCAGTACTTC; CDR3: CAISEPGLAAQETQYF
size: .; D: TRBD1; J: TRBJ2-7; V: TRBV2; DNA: TGTGCCAGCAGTTGGGACAGGGCAACCTACGAGCAGTACTTC; CDR3: CASSWDRATYEQYF
size: .; D: TRBD1; J: TRBJ1-4; V: TRBV6-5; DNA: TGTGCCAGCAGTCGCGACAGGGAGAGATGGGAAAAACTGTTTTTT; CDR3: CASSRDRERWEKLFF
size: .; D: .; J: TRBJ1-2; V: TRBV2; DNA: TGTGCCAGCAGTGACTCGGATCCCGGTGGGGGGTTC; CDR3: CASSDSDPGGGF
size: .; D: .; J: TRBJ1-6; V: TRBV28; DNA: TGTGCCAGCAGAGCCAAGAGCTCCTATAATTCACCCCTCCACTTT; CDR3: CASRAKSSYNSPLHF
size: once; D: TRBD2; J: TRBJ2-3; V: TRBV9; DNA: TGTGCCAGCAGCGTCCCCCGGGCGGGAGGGCCAACAGATACGCAGTATTTT; CDR3: CASSVPRAGGPTDTQYF
size: .; D: .; J: TRBJ1-1; V: TRBV7-3; DNA: TGTGCCAGCAGCTTACTGAGGGGGACTGAAGCTTTCTTT; CDR3: CASSLLRGTEAFF
size: .; D: TRBD1; J: TRBJ1-1; V: TRBV6-5; DNA: TGTGCCAGCAGTTCCCTTTGGACAGGGGGGAACACTGAAGCTTTCTTT; CDR3: CASSSLWTGGNTEAFF
size: once; D: .; J: TRBJ2-5; V: TRBV18; DNA: TGTGCCAGCTCCCCTACCCGACTAGATCGGGGCGAGACCCAGTACTTC; CDR3: CASSPTRLDRGETQYF
size: .; D: TRBD1; J: TRBJ2-5; V: TRBV5-6; DNA: TGTGCCAGCAGCTTGGCCGACAGGGTTCGGGAGACCCAGTACTTC; CDR3: CASSLADRVRETQYF
size: .; D: .; J: TRBJ2-2; V: TRBV13; DNA: TGTGCCAGCAGCTTGACAGGAATCGGGGAGCTGTTTTTT; CDR3: CASSLTGIGELFF